The rows below give T cell receptor beta chains drawn from one sample of a study of Graves' ophthalmopathy and Graves' hyperthyroidism. TCRdb reprocessed the multiplex PCR reads with MiXCR, giving one entry per CDR3 protein. Of roughly 220,000 distinct CDR3 sequences in the sample, around 50% were seen once. The sequenced material came from peripheral blood. These receptors all stem from an adult man with Graves' ophthalmopathy. Each CDR3 is given with its conserved first and last residue. D genes are given only for firm matches. Part of the rows lack a size; the others show once, few, many or a class for expanded clones.

v_call,clone_size,d_call,j_call,cdr3_aa,cdr3_nt
TRBV7-9,-,-,TRBJ1-6,CASSRVTDYNSPLHF,TGTGCCAGCAGCCGAGTGACAGATTATAATTCACCCCTCCACTTT
TRBV9,few,-,TRBJ2-7,CASGQRADSFAEQYF,TGTGCCAGCGGACAGAGGGCGGACAGCTTCGCCGAGCAGTACTTC
TRBV4-1,few,-,TRBJ1-2,CASSQGLRYENYGYTF,TGCGCCAGCAGCCAAGGTCTGCGCTACGAAAACTATGGCTACACCTTC
TRBV5-5,-,-,TRBJ2-7,CASSQGTLGEQYF,TGTGCCAGCAGCCAAGGAACCCTTGGCGAGCAGTACTTC
TRBV9,few,-,TRBJ2-5,CASSNEGSGETQYF,TGTGCCAGCAGCAACGAGGGGTCGGGGGAGACCCAGTACTTC
TRBV9,-,-,TRBJ2-1,CASSLGTHNEQFF,TGCGCCAGCAGCTTAGGCACTCACAATGAGCAGTTCTTC
TRBV6-1,-,-,TRBJ1-2,CASSPPGSNYGYTF,TGTGCCAGCAGTCCCCCGGGGAGTAACTATGGCTACACCTTC
TRBV15,-,-,TRBJ2-2,CATSSAQGFDTGELFF,TGTGCCACCAGCAGCGCCCAGGGGTTCGACACCGGGGAGCTGTTTTTT
TRBV25-1,-,-,TRBJ2-7,CASSMNSERVVESYEQYF,TGTGCCAGCAGCATGAATAGTGAGCGGGTAGTTGAGTCCTACGAGCAGTACTTC
TRBV20-1,many,-,TRBJ2-5,CSGRKGQETQYF,TGCAGTGGCAGGAAGGGGCAAGAGACCCAGTACTTC
TRBV19,few,TRBD1,TRBJ1-4,CASADRAYEKLFF,TGTGCCAGTGCGGACAGGGCATACGAAAAACTGTTTTTT
TRBV12-3/TRBV12-4,-,-,TRBJ1-2,CASSPQRTNGYTF,TGTGCCAGCTCACCACAGCGGACCAATGGCTACACCTTC
TRBV2,-,TRBD2,TRBJ2-7,CASRWTSRAYEQYF,TGTGCCAGCAGATGGACTAGCCGAGCCTACGAGCAGTACTTC
TRBV12-3/TRBV12-4,-,-,TRBJ1-4,CASSLRGPEKLFF,TGTGCCAGCAGCCTCCGGGGCCCCGAAAAACTGTTTTTT
TRBV20-1,-,TRBD2,TRBJ2-5,CSASRSSGNTGETQYF,TGCAGTGCTAGTAGGTCTAGCGGGAATACTGGGGAGACCCAGTACTTC
TRBV20-1,-,-,TRBJ2-7,CSARQGYEQYF,TGCAGTGCTAGGCAGGGCTACGAGCAGTACTTC
TRBV6-6,-,TRBD1,TRBJ1-1,CASRPGQGVVNTEAFF,TGTGCCAGCAGACCGGGACAGGGGGTAGTGAACACTGAAGCTTTCTTT
TRBV15,once,-,TRBJ2-2,CATTSPPSNTGELFF,TGTGCCACCACCAGCCCACCTTCGAACACCGGGGAGCTGTTTTTT
TRBV7-3,-,TRBD1,TRBJ2-7,CASSYSTGGGAEQYF,TGTGCCAGCAGCTATTCGACAGGGGGAGGAGCTGAGCAGTACTTC
TRBV9,once,-,TRBJ1-6,CASSQNRGENNSPLHF,TGTGCCAGCAGCCAAAACCGGGGGGAAAATAATTCACCCCTCCACTTT
TRBV14,few,-,TRBJ2-7,CASSPPGVGEQYF,TGTGCCAGCAGCCCCCCGGGGGTCGGCGAGCAGTACTTC
TRBV12-3/TRBV12-4,-,TRBD1,TRBJ2-3,CASSSRDRKSTDTQYF,TGTGCCAGCAGTTCCCGGGACAGGAAAAGCACAGATACGCAGTATTTT
TRBV2,-,TRBD1,TRBJ1-2,CASSPTGVYGYTF,TGTGCCAGCAGTCCCACAGGGGTCTATGGCTACACCTTC
TRBV10-3,-,-,TRBJ2-7,CAISLALGFYEQYF,TGTGCCATCAGTTTAGCGCTCGGGTTCTACGAGCAGTACTTC
TRBV25-1,once,TRBD1,TRBJ2-7,CASSETGGFHNEQYF,TGTGCCAGCAGTGAAACAGGGGGGTTCCACAATGAGCAGTACTTC
TRBV15,-,-,TRBJ2-5,CATSRDGLVEETQYF,TGTGCCACCAGCAGAGATGGGTTGGTGGAAGAGACCCAGTACTTC
TRBV2,-,-,TRBJ1-2,CASSPPGRGNYGYTF,TGTGCCAGCTCACCACCGGGGCGGGGGAACTATGGCTACACCTTC
TRBV9,-,-,TRBJ1-6,CASSQGQNSPLHF,TGTGCCAGCAGCCAAGGACAGAATTCACCCCTCCACTTT
TRBV7-9,-,-,TRBJ1-2,CASSFGGEGGAF,TGTGCCAGCAGCTTCGGCGGGGAGGGCGGTGCCTTC
TRBV15,-,-,TRBJ1-1,CATSRGKGPSTEAFF,TGTGCCACCAGCAGAGGCAAGGGCCCCTCCACTGAAGCTTTCTTT
TRBV7-9,-,TRBD1,TRBJ2-2,CASSLRGGGTGELFF,TGTGCCAGCAGTTTACGAGGGGGCGGCACCGGGGAGCTGTTTTTT
TRBV7-8,few,-,TRBJ1-2,CASSQITGNYGYTF,TGCGCCAGCAGCCAAATCACAGGAAACTATGGCTACACCTTC
TRBV6-2/TRBV6-3,-,TRBD1,TRBJ1-1,CASRTGGGTEAFF,TGTGCCAGCAGGACAGGGGGCGGCACTGAAGCTTTCTTT
TRBV5-1,-,-,TRBJ2-5,CASELPLSGDIKTQYF,TGCGCCAGCGAATTACCCCTCAGCGGGGACATCAAGACCCAGTACTTC
TRBV9,-,-,TRBJ1-1,CASSVAQGPRTEAFF,TGTGCCAGCAGCGTAGCGCAGGGGCCGCGGACTGAAGCTTTCTTT
TRBV29-1,-,-,TRBJ2-3,CSVVDTTSTDTQYF,TGCAGCGTTGTTGACACCACTAGCACAGATACGCAGTATTTT
TRBV10-3,-,-,TRBJ2-7,CASSDSVDMAYEQYF,TGTGCCAGCAGTGATTCGGTGGATATGGCCTACGAGCAGTACTTC
TRBV20-1,-,-,TRBJ1-3,CSARPGSSGNTIYF,TGCAGTGCCCGCCCCGGTAGCTCTGGAAACACCATATATTTT
TRBV20-1,few,-,TRBJ2-5,CSAPVFGGRTQYF,TGCAGTGCTCCTGTTTTTGGGGGGCGGACCCAGTACTTC
TRBV12-3/TRBV12-4,-,TRBD1,TRBJ1-2,CASSQGAYHGYTF,TGTGCCAGCAGTCAGGGGGCATATCATGGCTACACCTTC
TRBV20-1,few,TRBD1,TRBJ1-2,CSAQYRGSGYTF,TGCAGTGCTCAATACAGGGGGTCTGGCTACACCTTC
TRBV11-2,-,-,TRBJ2-5,CASSLALRETQYF,TGTGCCAGCAGCTTAGCCTTAAGAGAGACCCAGTACTTC
TRBV9,-,-,TRBJ1-5,CASSQEEGESNQPQHF,TGTGCCAGCAGCCAAGAGGAGGGAGAGAGCAATCAGCCCCAGCATTTT
TRBV20-1,-,TRBD1,TRBJ1-1,CSARIGQGNSEAFF,TGCAGTGCTAGAATTGGACAGGGGAACTCTGAAGCTTTCTTT
TRBV7-8,few,-,TRBJ2-2,CASSLQAEGAGELFF,TGTGCCAGCAGCTTACAGGCCGAGGGGGCCGGGGAGCTGTTTTTT
TRBV9,-,-,TRBJ1-2,CASSGRVNYGYTF,TGTGCCAGCAGCGGCAGGGTAAACTATGGCTACACCTTC
TRBV7-9,-,TRBD2,TRBJ2-5,CASSLGASGGLQETQYF,TGTGCCAGCAGCTTGGGAGCTAGCGGGGGCCTCCAAGAGACCCAGTACTTC
TRBV5-8,-,-,TRBJ1-1,CASSLGLDPNTEAFF,TGTGCCAGCAGCTTGGGTTTAGACCCGAACACTGAAGCTTTCTTT
TRBV19,-,TRBD1,TRBJ1-2,CASMRGHGYTF,TGTGCCAGTATGAGGGGGCACGGCTACACCTTC
TRBV6-1,-,-,TRBJ1-1,CASSEVQGTEAFF,TGTGCCAGCAGTGAGGTACAGGGAACTGAAGCTTTCTTT
TRBV19,-,TRBD2,TRBJ2-2,CASSVPGLAGGNEELFF,TGTGCCAGTAGTGTTCCCGGACTAGCGGGGGGTAACGAGGAGCTGTTTTTT
TRBV24-1,-,TRBD1,TRBJ2-2,CATSVGGQTNTGELFF,TGTGCCACCAGTGTTGGGGGACAGACGAACACCGGGGAGCTGTTTTTT
TRBV29-1,many,TRBD1,TRBJ2-5,CSVSTGRKTQYF,TGCAGCGTCTCGACAGGGCGAAAGACCCAGTACTTC
TRBV9,-,-,TRBJ2-5,CASSVATGPQETQYF,TGTGCCAGCAGCGTAGCTACTGGTCCCCAAGAGACCCAGTACTTC
TRBV28,few,-,TRBJ2-2,CASSLEGVGTGELFF,TGTGCCAGCAGTTTAGAGGGAGTCGGCACCGGGGAGCTGTTTTTT